This TCR beta chain was sequenced in a study of T cell responses to AZD1222 COVID-19 vaccine. The CDR3 extends over 12 amino acids. V was clipped by 0 bases and J by 6 bases, with 5 bases between them. CDR1 and CDR2 from the germline V gene are MNHEY and SMNVEV (reference sequence). As to this clone: Its antigen remains unknown.

Study results and limitations: Variant regions that are unmutated are reportedly the target of nearly half of spike-specific TCRs. Only 5 or 6 individuals given AZD1222 were seropositive at baseline.

The data were produced by immunoSEQ multiplex PCR, yet TCRdb's version contains in-frame clones alone and is incomplete. The table includes roughly 100,000 clones, about 90% detected once. This specimen consisted of peripheral blood, obtained 28 days after the second AZD1222 dose. The chain joins TRBV27 to TRBJ1-2; a weak D match, TRBD1 (5 bases). The receptor comes from an adult who received the AZD1222 COVID-19 vaccine. CDR3 sequence reads: CASSLSGDGYTF. The CDR3 DNA follows: TGTGCCAGCAGTTTATCGGGGGATGGCTACACCTTC.